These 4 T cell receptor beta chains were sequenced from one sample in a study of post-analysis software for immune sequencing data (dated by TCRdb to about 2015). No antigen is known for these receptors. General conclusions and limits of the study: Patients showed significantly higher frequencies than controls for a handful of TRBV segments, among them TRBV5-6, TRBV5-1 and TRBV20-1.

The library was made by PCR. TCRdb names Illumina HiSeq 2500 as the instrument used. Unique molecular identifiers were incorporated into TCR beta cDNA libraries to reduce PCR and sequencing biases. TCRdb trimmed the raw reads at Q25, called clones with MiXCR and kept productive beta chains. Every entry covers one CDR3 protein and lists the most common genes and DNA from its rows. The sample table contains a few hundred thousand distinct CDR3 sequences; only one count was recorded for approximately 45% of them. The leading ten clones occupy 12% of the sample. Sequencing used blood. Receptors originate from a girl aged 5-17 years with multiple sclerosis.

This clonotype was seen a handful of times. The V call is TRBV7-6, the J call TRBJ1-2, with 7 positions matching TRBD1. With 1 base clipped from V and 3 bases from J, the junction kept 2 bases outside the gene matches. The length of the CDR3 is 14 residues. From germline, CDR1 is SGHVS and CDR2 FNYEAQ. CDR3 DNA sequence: TGTGCCAGCAGCTTAGGAGGACAGGACTATGGCTACACCTTC. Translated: CASSLGGQDYGYTF.

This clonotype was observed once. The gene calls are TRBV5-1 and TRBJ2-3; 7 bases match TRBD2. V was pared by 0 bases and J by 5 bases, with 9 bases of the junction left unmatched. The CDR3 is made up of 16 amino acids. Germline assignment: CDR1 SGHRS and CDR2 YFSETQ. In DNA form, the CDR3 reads TGCGCCAGCAGCTTGGAAGGCACCTCGGGGGGAGATACGCAGTATTTT. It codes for CASSLEGTSGGDTQYF.

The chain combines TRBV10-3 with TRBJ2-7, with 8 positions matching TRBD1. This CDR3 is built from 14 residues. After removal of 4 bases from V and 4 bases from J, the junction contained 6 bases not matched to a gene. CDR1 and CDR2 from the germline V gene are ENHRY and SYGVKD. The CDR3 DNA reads TGTGCCATCAGTGCACAGGGGGAAACATACGAGCAGTACTTC. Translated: CAISAQGETYEQYF.

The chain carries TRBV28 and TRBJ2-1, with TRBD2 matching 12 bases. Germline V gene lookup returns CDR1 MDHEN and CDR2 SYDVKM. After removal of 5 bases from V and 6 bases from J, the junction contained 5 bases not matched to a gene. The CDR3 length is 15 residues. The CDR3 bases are TGTGCCAGCAGTATGCTAGCGGGAGGGGGCAATGAGCAGTTCTTC. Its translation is CASSMLAGGGNEQFF.